This T cell receptor (beta chain) comes out of a study of shared clonotypes between healthy human individuals. The length of the CDR3 is 12 residues. The germline gives CDR1 MDHEN, CDR2 SYDVKM. The germline V and J ends were trimmed by 2 bases and 5 bases, with 7 bases remaining between them. Naive CD45RA+ and memory CD45RA-negative subsets were split from CD4+ cells. TCRdb's copy holds only in-frame clones and misses some; the assay was immunoSEQ multiplex PCR. Of roughly 1,600,000 clones listed, approximately 98.5% are singletons. The TCR originated in a man under 40 in good health. The chain is built from TRBV28 and TRBJ2-7; D remains unclear. Sequences were obtained from naive CD4+ T cells sorted from blood. Subset of the sample: CD45RA+ positively selected. The CDR3 reads CASSLTSNEQYF. The CDR3 DNA reads TGTGCCAGCAGTTTAACATCTAACGAGCAGTACTTC.